The sequence of this TCR beta chain was determined in a study of PD-L1 blockade in urothelial cancer. Profiled with immunoSEQ multiplex PCR; TCRdb holds only in-frame clones, not every one. The table records 50,000 to 65,000 clones, 80% to 85% of them present only once. Time point denoted: pretreatment peripheral blood. The trim removed 4 bases at V and 4 bases at J, leaving 8 bases unmatched. The length of the CDR3 is 15 residues. CDR1 LNHDA and CDR2 SQIVND come from the germline V gene (reference sequence). The sample here was PBMCs, taken around atezolizumab (anti-PD-L1) treatment. V gene TRBV19 combines with J gene TRBJ1-1, with TRBD1 matching 8 bases. This clonotype was obtained from a man between 65 and 85 years old with urothelial cancer. The CDR3 loop is CASSKGQGWGTEAFF. The CDR3 nucleotides read TGTGCCAGTAGTAAAGGACAGGGCTGGGGCACTGAAGCTTTCTTT. Supplemented by reference TRBV19 and TRBJ1-1, the full variable domain reads DGGITQSPKYLFRKEGQNVTLSCEQNLNHDAMYWYRQDPGQGLRLIYYSQIVNDFQKGDIAEGYSVSREKKESFPLTVTSAQKNPTAFYLCASSKGQGWGTEAFFGQGTRLTVV.